A single sample gave rise to the 11 T cell receptor beta chains below, sequenced in a study of shared clonotypes between healthy human individuals. Assay: immunoSEQ multiplex PCR; the TCRdb copy retains only in-frame clones and omits some. The sample yields 2 million or so clones, 85% to 95% seen once. Sequencing was done on a sample of naive CD4+ T cells sorted from blood. This sample's subset: CD45RA+ positively selected. Receptors were obtained from a man aged 18 to 29 in good health.

This chain joins TRBV11-2 and TRBJ2-7; D may be TRBD2 (6 bases). Germline-derived CDR1 and CDR2 are SGHAT and FQNNGV. The CDR3 covers 14 residues. V gave up 6 bases and J gave up 1 base, with 13 bases separating them. The CDR3 loop reads CASRADGGSYEQYF. CDR3 DNA: TGTGCCAGCAGAGCAGATGGGGGGTCCTACGAGCAGTACTTC. The complete variable domain, with remaining parts taken from reference TRBV11-2 and TRBJ2-7, reads EAGVAQSPRYKIIEKRQSVAFWCNPISGHATLYWYQQILGQGPKLLIQFQNNGVVDDSQLPKDRFSAERLKGVDSTLKIQPAKLEDSAVYLCASRADGGSYEQYFGPGTRLTVT.

The V call is TRBV7-3, the J call TRBJ1-6; perhaps TRBD1 as D (5 bases). Germline V gene data show CDR1 as SGHTA and CDR2 as FQGTGA. Between the trimmed V and J ends, which lost 2 bases and 10 bases, there was a span of 15 bases. The CDR3 extends over 15 amino acids. CDR3 loop: CASSLDGALRSPLHF. The DNA for the CDR3 is TGTGCCAGCAGCTTAGATGGGGCCCTCAGGTCACCCCTCCACTTT.

J is TRBJ1-5 and V is TRBV30; a possible D gene is TRBD1 (5 bases). The CDR3 is 14 amino acids. Trimming removed 5 bases at V and 9 bases at J, with 20 bases between. The germline CDR1 and CDR2 sequences are GTSNPN and SVGIG (reference sequence). CDR3 in DNA: TGTGCCTGGGGCCCGGGGGAATGGGTACGGCCCCAGCATTTT. It codes for CAWGPGEWVRPQHF. The full variable domain, rest sourced from reference TRBV30 and TRBJ1-5, is SQTIHQWPATLVQPVGSPLSLECTVEGTSNPNLYWYRQAAGRGLQLLFYSVGIGQISSEVPQNLSASRPQDRQFILSSKKLLLSDSGFYLCAWGPGEWVRPQHFGDGTRLSIL.

The chain couples TRBV25-1 to TRBJ2-3; TRBD2 agrees at 9 bases. Germline CDR1 is MGHDK and CDR2 is SYGVNS. This CDR3 has 13 amino acids. The V segment lost 8 bases and the J segment 6 bases; nucleotides outside the gene matches: 6. The CDR3 sequence is CASRSGSYDTQYF. In DNA form, the CDR3 reads TGTGCCAGCCGTAGCGGGAGTTACGATACGCAGTATTTT.

The V gene is TRBV2, the J gene TRBJ1-1, with TRBD1 matching over 8 bases. The CDR3 extends over 17 amino acids. J gave up 1 base and V 6 bases, and 13 bases lay outside the gene matches. Germline CDR1 and CDR2: SNHLY and FYNNEI. CDR3 in DNA: TGTGCCAGCAGGTGGGGACAGGTTGGGGTATCGAACACTGAAGCTTTCTTT. The encoded protein is CASRWGQVGVSNTEAFF.

This clone has only one observation. The rearrangement links TRBV4-3 to TRBJ2-4; 8 bases fit TRBD1. The CDR3 loop spans 15 amino acids. Germline CDR1 and CDR2: LGHNA and YSLEER. V was clipped by 0 bases and J by 8 bases; unmatched bases: 6. The CDR3 protein is CASSQDRGQGDIQYF. DNA of the CDR3: TGCGCCAGCAGCCAAGACAGGGGGCAGGGGGACATTCAGTACTTC.

J is TRBJ2-1 and V is TRBV2; D ambiguous. The V end was cut by 3 bases, the J end by 9 bases, with 12 bases between. CDR1 is SNHLY and CDR2 is FYNNEI in the germline V gene. This CDR3 contains 13 residues. CDR3 sequence reads: CASSEVALGEQFF. The CDR3 nucleotides are TGTGCCAGCAGTGAGGTAGCATTGGGTGAGCAGTTCTTC.

This clone was detected a few times. The chain links TRBV6-5 to TRBJ1-6; no clear D. This CDR3 contains 13 residues. V gave up 1 base and J gave up 16 bases, with 14 bases separating them. Germline CDR1 is MNHEY and CDR2 is SVGAGI. The CDR3, as DNA: TGTGCCAGCAGTTACTGGGGAACGGGAGTACTCCACTTT. Encoded protein: CASSYWGTGVLHF.

The count of this clone is one. The identical CDR3 is also encoded by other nucleotide sequences in the sample. V usage is TRBV5-1 and J usage is TRBJ2-3, with D unclear. CDR1 and CDR2 (germline): SGHRS, YFSETQ. Trimming took off 5 bases at V and 3 bases at J, with 4 bases between the two ends. The CDR3 extends over 11 amino acids. In nucleotides, the CDR3 is TGCGCCAGCAGGGGGACAGATACGCAGTATTTT. The encoded protein is CASRGTDTQYF.

The chain carries TRBV30 and TRBJ2-7, with D hard to call. The CDR3 is 14 amino acids. The germline V gene encodes CDR1 GTSNPN and CDR2 SVGIG (reference sequence). Trimming removed 5 bases from V and 0 bases from J, with 14 bases in between. CDR3 in amino acids: CAWGIEITSYEQYF. CDR3 DNA: TGTGCCTGGGGTATCGAAATAACCTCCTACGAGCAGTACTTC.

As regards this clone: This sample includes further DNA sequences coding for the same CDR3. The chain links TRBV18 to TRBJ1-1; 8 positions match TRBD1. CDR1 is KGHSH, CDR2 LQKENI, per germline. The CDR3 length is 13 residues. The ends lost 5 bases at V and 3 bases at J; junction bases unmatched: 2. The CDR3 here is CASSTDRDTEAFF. CDR3 nucleotide sequence: TGTGCCAGCTCAACGGACAGGGACACTGAAGCTTTCTTT. Complete variable domain (other parts from reference TRBV18 and TRBJ1-1): NAGVMQNPRHLVRRRGQEARLRCSPMKGHSHVYWYRQLPEEGLKFMVYLQKENIIDESGMPKERFSAEFPKEGPSILRIQQVVRGDSAAYFCASSTDRDTEAFFGQGTRLTVV.